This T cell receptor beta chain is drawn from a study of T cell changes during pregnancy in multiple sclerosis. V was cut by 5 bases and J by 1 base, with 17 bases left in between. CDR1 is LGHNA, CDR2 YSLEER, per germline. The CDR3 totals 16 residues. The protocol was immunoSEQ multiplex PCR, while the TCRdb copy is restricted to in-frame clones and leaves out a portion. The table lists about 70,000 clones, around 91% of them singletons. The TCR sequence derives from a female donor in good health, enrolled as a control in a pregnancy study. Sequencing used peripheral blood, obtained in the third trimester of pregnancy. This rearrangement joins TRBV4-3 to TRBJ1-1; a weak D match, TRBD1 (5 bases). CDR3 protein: CASSFLHRLANTEAFF. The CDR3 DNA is TGCGCCAGCAGCTTTTTGCACAGGTTGGCGAACACTGAAGCTTTCTTT.